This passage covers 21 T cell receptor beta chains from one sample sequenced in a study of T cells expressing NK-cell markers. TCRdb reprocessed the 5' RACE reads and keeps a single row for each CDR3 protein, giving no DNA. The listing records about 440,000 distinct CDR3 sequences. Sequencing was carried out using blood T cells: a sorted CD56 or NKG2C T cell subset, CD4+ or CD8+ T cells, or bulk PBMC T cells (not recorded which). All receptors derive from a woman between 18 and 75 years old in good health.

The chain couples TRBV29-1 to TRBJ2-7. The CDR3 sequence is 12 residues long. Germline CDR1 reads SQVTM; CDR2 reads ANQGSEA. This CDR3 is CSVHNYLEEQYF.

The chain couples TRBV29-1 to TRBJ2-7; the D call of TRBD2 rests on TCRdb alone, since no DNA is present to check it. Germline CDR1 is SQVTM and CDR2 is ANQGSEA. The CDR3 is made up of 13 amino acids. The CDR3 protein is CSVQLAGDYEQYF.

The CDR3: CASLGHPSSSYNSPLHF. This chain joins TRBV25-1 and TRBJ1-6; the TCRdb D gene call, TRBD1, has no DNA to confirm it. Germline assignment: CDR1 MGHDK and CDR2 SYGVNS. The CDR3 contains 17 residues.

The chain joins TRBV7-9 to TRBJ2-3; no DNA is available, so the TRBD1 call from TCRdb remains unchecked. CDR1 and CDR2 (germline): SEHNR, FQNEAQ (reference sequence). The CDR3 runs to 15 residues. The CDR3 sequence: CASRSTGEMADTQYF.

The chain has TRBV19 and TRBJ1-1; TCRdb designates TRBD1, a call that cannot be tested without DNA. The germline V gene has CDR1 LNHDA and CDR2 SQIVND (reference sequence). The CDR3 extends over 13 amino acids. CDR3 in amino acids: CASTLTGETEAFF. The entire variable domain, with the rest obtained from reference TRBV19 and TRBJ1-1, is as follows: DGGITQSPKYLFRKEGQNVTLSCEQNLNHDAMYWYRQDPGQGLRLIYYSQIVNDFQKGDIAEGYSVSREKKESFPLTVTSAQKNPTAFYLCASTLTGETEAFFGQGTRLTVV.

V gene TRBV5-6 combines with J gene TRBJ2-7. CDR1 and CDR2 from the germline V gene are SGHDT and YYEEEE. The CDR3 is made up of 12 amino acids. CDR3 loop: CASSLVGFEQYF.

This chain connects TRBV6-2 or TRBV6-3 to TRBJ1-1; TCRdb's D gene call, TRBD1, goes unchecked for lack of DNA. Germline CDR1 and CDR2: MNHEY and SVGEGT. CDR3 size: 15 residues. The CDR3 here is CASSFLVGREVEAFF.

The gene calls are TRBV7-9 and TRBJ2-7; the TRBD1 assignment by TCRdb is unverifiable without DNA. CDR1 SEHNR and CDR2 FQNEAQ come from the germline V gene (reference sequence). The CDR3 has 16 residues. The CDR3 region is CASSSRVLNRAYEQYF.

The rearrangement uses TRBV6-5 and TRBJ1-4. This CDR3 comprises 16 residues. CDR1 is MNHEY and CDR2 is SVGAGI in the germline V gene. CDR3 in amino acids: CASSYATGSTNEKLFF.

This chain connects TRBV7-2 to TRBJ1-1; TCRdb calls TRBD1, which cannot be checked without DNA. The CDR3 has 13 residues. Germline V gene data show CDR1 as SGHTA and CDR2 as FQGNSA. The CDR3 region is CASSSSRDTEAFF. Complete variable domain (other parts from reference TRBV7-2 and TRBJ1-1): GAGVSQSPSNKVTEKGKDVELRCDPISGHTALYWYRQSLGQGLEFLIYFQGNSAPDKSGLPSDRFSAERTGGSVSTLTIQRTQQEDSAVYLCASSSSRDTEAFFGQGTRLTVV.

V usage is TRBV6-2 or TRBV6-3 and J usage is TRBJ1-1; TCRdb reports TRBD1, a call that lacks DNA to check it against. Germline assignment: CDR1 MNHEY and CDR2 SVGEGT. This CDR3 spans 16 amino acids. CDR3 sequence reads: CASSYYPPGQEAEAFF.

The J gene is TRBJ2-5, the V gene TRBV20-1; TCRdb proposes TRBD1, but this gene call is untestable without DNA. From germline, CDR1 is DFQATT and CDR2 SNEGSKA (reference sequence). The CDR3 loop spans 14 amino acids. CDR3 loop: CSARGAGRGETQYF.

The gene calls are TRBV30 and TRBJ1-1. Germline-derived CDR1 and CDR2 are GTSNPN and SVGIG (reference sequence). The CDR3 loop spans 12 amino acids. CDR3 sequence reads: CAWSATGWVAFF.

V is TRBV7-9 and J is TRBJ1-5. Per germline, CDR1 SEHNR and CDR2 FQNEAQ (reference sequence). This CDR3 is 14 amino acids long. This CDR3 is CASSSGFGNQPQHF.

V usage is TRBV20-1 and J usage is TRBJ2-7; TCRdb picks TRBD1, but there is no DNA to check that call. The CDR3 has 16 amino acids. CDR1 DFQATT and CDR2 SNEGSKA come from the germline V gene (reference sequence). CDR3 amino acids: CSAPPPKGSHWYEQYF.

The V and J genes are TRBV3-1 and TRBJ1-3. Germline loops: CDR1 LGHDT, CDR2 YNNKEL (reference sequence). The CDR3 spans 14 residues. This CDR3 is CASSQAVSGNTIYF.

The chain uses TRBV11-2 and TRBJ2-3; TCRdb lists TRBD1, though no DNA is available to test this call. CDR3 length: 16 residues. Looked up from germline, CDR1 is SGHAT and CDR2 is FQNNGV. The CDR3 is CASSLTSPRRPDGQYF.

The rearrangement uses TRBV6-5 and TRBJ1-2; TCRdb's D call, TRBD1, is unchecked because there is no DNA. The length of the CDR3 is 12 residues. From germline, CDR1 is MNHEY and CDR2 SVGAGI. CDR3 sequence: CASTLPGNGYTF.

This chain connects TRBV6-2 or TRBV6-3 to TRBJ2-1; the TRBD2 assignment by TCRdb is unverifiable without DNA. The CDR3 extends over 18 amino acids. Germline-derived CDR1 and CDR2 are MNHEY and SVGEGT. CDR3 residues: CASRGLAGELSSYNEQFF.

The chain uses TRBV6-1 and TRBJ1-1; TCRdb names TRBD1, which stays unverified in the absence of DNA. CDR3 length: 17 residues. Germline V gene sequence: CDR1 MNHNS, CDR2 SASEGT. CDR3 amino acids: CASSTPPGTGTGTEAFF.

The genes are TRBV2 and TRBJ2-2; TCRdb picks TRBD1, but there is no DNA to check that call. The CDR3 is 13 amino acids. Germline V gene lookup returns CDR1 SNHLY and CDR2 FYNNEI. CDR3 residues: CASSEEGGWKLFF. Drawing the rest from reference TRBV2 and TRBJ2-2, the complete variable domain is EPEVTQTPSHQVTQMGQEVILRCVPISNHLYFYWYRQILGQKVEFLVSFYNNEISEKSEIFDDQFSVERPDGSNFTLKIRSTKLEDSAMYFCASSEEGGWKLFFGEGSRLTVL.